This T cell receptor (beta chain) was sequenced for a study of T cells in Graves' hyperthyroidism and ophthalmopathy. The CDR3 regions of TCR beta were amplified from RNA transcripts. The HTBI primer set drove a first-round RT-PCR of the TCR CDR3. TCRdb processed the multiplex PCR reads anew with MiXCR; each CDR3 protein has one entry. The data hold a few hundred thousand distinct CDR3 sequences, with about 45% observed a single time. Per the germline V gene, CDR1 is MNHNS and CDR2 is SASEGT. The CDR3 runs to 17 residues. The germline V and J ends were trimmed by 2 bases and 3 bases, with 20 bases remaining between them. This clonotype appeared a few times.

Sequenced input: peripheral blood or thyroid tissue (not recorded which). The TCR comes from a woman in her late teens or twenties with Graves' hyperthyroidism. The V and J genes are TRBV6-1 and TRBJ2-7; a possible D gene is TRBD2 (6 bases). DNA for the CDR3: TGTGCCAGCAGTGAAACTTCTTTGGGACTGTCCCTCTACGAGCAGTACTTC. Residues: CASSETSLGLSLYEQYF.